This T cell receptor (beta chain) originates from a study of blood T cell repertoires in COVID-19. The overall study: The analysed material was cDNA or gDNA that came from T cells, B-cell-depleted T cells, or PBMCs.

This clone was detected only a few times. The same CDR3 arises from other DNA sequences in this sample as well. V lost 8 bases to trimming and J lost 4 bases, with 9 bases between them. CDR1 and CDR2 from the germline V gene are MDHEN and SYDVKM. The CDR3 totals 12 residues. The Seattle site enrolled patients during active infection and followed them longitudinally. Using immunoSEQ multiplex PCR, the repertoire was profiled, and TCRdb retains in-frame clones only, with some absent. In the table there are roughly 210,000 clones, approximately 81% of which are singletons. Specimen: peripheral blood. The TCR was taken from a woman of 80 years or more with COVID-19, enrolled during active disease. This chain links TRBV28 with TRBJ1-5; possibly TRBD1 for D (6 bases). CDR3 in DNA: TGTGCCAGCCGGACAGAAAATCAGCCCCAGCATTTT. Translated: CASRTENQPQHF.